Below, 17 T cell receptor beta chains from the same sample are listed, as sequenced in a study of CXCR3-negative and CXCR3-positive naive CD8 T cells. Overall study findings and caveats: Relative to CXCR3-negative naive cells, CXCR3-positive naive cells had more hydrophobic TRB CDR3s.

No cognate antigen is known for these TCRs. The libraries of TRB cDNA were prepared using 5' RACE with UMI labels. TCRdb reprocessed the 5' RACE reads, keeping one entry per CDR3 protein, no DNA. The repertoire shows some 130,000 distinct CDR3 sequences; the top ten hold 0.41%. Sequenced material: naive CXCR3+ CD8+ T cells from blood. Described subset: CD45RO-CCR7+CD27+CD95- naive CD8+ T cells expressing CXCR3 (TNR3+). The source of these receptors is a human donor in good health. Some clones in this sample may be carry-over from other donors' samples.

This chain uses TRBV7-9 with TRBJ2-1; the TRBD2 assignment by TCRdb is unverifiable without DNA. Germline CDR1 is SEHNR and CDR2 is FQNEAQ (reference sequence). There are 15 residues in the CDR3. Here the CDR3 reads CASSFVGTRGNEQFF.

V usage is TRBV5-4 and J usage is TRBJ2-7; TCRdb calls TRBD1, which cannot be checked without DNA. CDR3 size: 14 residues. Germline CDR1 SGHNT, CDR2 YYREEE (reference sequence). CDR3 protein: CASSFGGSSYEQYF.

V gene TRBV11-2 combines with J gene TRBJ1-4. CDR1 SGHAT and CDR2 FQNNGV come from the germline V gene. CDR3 length equals 14 residues. Here the CDR3 reads CASSLGLTNEKLFF.

This chain connects TRBV29-1 to TRBJ2-7. CDR1 and CDR2 (germline): SQVTM, ANQGSEA. This CDR3 has 13 residues. The CDR3 loop reads CSVAMTNTYEQYF.

Measured by frequency, this clonotype is medium-sized (0.01 to 0.1%). The rearrangement links TRBV7-2 to TRBJ2-7; the TCRdb D gene call, TRBD1, has no DNA to confirm it. Germline CDR1 and CDR2: SGHTA and FQGNSA. The CDR3 extends over 12 amino acids. Here the CDR3 reads CASSLTGYEQYF.

The rearrangement links TRBV4-1 to TRBJ1-1. This CDR3 has 13 residues. Germline CDR1 reads MGHRA; CDR2 reads YSYEKL. CDR3 protein: CASSRPAQTEAFF.

The chain links TRBV9 to TRBJ2-1; the D call of TRBD1 rests on TCRdb alone, since no DNA is present to check it. In germline, CDR1 is SGDLS, CDR2 YYNGEE. CDR3 length: 16 residues. The CDR3: CASSRSGGAPNNEQFF.

The chain has TRBV4-1 and TRBJ2-3; the TCRdb call, TRBD2, lacks DNA for checking. Germline-derived CDR1 and CDR2 are MGHRA and YSYEKL. This CDR3 has 15 residues. CDR3 loop: CASSQDPSGAYTQYF.

This sequence joins TRBV29-1 and TRBJ2-1; the D call of TRBD2 rests on TCRdb alone, since no DNA is present to check it. This CDR3 comprises 11 residues. CDR1 is SQVTM and CDR2 is ANQGSEA in the germline V gene. The CDR3 loop is CSAAAGNEQFF.

J is TRBJ2-7 and V is TRBV29-1. The CDR3 runs to 13 residues. Germline values: CDR1 SQVTM, CDR2 ANQGSEA. The CDR3 sequence: CSVLWGNSYEQYF.

This chain connects TRBV4-2 to TRBJ1-1; TCRdb's D call, TRBD1, is unchecked because there is no DNA. Germline assignment: CDR1 LGHNA and CDR2 YNFKEQ. The CDR3 runs to 16 residues. The chain's CDR3 is CASSQEEGQVNTEAFF.

The chain employs TRBV4-1 and TRBJ2-7; there is no DNA to check the TCRdb D call of TRBD1. The germline CDR1 and CDR2 sequences are MGHRA and YSYEKL. This CDR3 contains 15 residues. The chain's CDR3 is CASSRLSGTEDEQYF.

The V and J genes are TRBV29-1 and TRBJ2-1; TCRdb outputs TRBD1, but without DNA this stays unchecked. The CDR3 runs to 14 residues. The germline V gene has CDR1 SQVTM and CDR2 ANQGSEA. The CDR3 protein is CSAFGEGQHNEQFF.

The chain links TRBV7-6 to TRBJ2-5; TCRdb proposes TRBD2, but this gene call is untestable without DNA. This CDR3 contains 17 residues. The germline V gene encodes CDR1 SGHVS and CDR2 FNYEAQ. The chain's CDR3 is CASSLTSGPEVEETQYF.

This rearrangement joins TRBV7-6 to TRBJ2-7; TCRdb picks TRBD1, but there is no DNA to check that call. CDR3 length: 15 amino acids. Per the germline V gene, CDR1 is SGHVS and CDR2 is FNYEAQ. Here the CDR3 reads CASSPGTGGSYEQYF.

Here the CDR3 reads CASSLASGGFTDTQYF. The chain recombines TRBV7-9 with TRBJ2-3; TCRdb's D call, TRBD2, is unchecked because there is no DNA. There are 16 residues in the CDR3. Germline V CDR1 and CDR2: SEHNR, FQNEAQ (reference sequence).

The CDR3 loop reads CSARVLYQETQYF. V is TRBV20-1 and J is TRBJ2-5. Germline V lookup: CDR1 DFQATT, CDR2 SNEGSKA (reference sequence). The CDR3 has 13 amino acids.